Following are 32 T cell receptor beta chains from one sample sequenced in a study of blood T cells in healthy people across ages. Next came a second PCR, run for about 7 to 12 cycles, which used a sample-barcoded 5' primer along with a J-beta primer mix. A single record per CDR3 protein comes from TCRdb applying MiXCR to the 5' RACE reads. The sample carries under 2,000,000 distinct CDR3 sequences, about 49% recorded once. Sequences were obtained from blood. The receptors here all came from a woman aged 40 to 55 in good health.

This clonotype appeared a few times. Here the CDR3 reads CASSEALGLGQKTQYF. The CDR3, as DNA: TGTGCCAGCAGTGAAGCGTTGGGACTAGGACAGAAGACCCAGTACTTC. The rearrangement joins TRBV2 to TRBJ2-5; 8 positions match TRBD2. The CDR3 runs 16 residues. J lost 6 bases, V lost 0 bases, and 9 bases had no gene match. The germline CDR1 and CDR2 sequences are SNHLY and FYNNEI. Combining the CDR3 with reference TRBV2 and TRBJ2-5 gives the whole variable domain EPEVTQTPSHQVTQMGQEVILRCVPISNHLYFYWYRQILGQKVEFLVSFYNNEISEKSEIFDDQFSVERPDGSNFTLKIRSTKLEDSAMYFCASSEALGLGQKTQYFGPGTRLLVL.

V and J are TRBV5-1 and TRBJ2-3; 7 nucleotides line up with TRBD2. Germline V lookup: CDR1 SGHRS, CDR2 YFSETQ. The trim removed 0 bases at V and 6 bases at J, leaving 10 bases unmatched. The CDR3 runs to 16 residues. CDR3 DNA sequence: TGCGCCAGCAGCTTGGAGGTGGGCGGGGGAGGTGATACGCAGTATTTT. Amino acids: CASSLEVGGGGDTQYF.

This rearrangement joins TRBV7-9 to TRBJ2-1; no reliable D call. This CDR3 has 16 amino acids. The V end was cut by 2 bases, the J end by 10 bases, with 21 bases between. The V gene's germline CDR1 is SEHNR and CDR2 FQNEAQ (reference sequence). CDR3 coding DNA: TGTGCCAGCAGCTTATTAGGCACCCCTCCGGTTTACGAGCAGTTCTTC. Translated, it gives CASSLLGTPPVYEQFF.

The chain has TRBV2 and TRBJ2-2; 11 bases fit TRBD2. The V segment lost 5 bases and the J segment 5 bases; nucleotides outside the gene matches: 7. The CDR3 extends over 16 amino acids. Germline V gene lookup returns CDR1 SNHLY and CDR2 FYNNEI. CDR3 in amino acids: CASSRGPSGGTGELFF. CDR3 in DNA: TGTGCCAGCAGTCGCGGACCTAGCGGGGGGACCGGGGAGCTGTTTTTT.

J is TRBJ2-1 and V is TRBV7-2; 7 positions agree with TRBD1. V lost 8 bases to trimming and J lost 1 base; unmatched junction nucleotides: 2. The CDR3 consists of 13 residues. Germline V CDR1 and CDR2: SGHTA, FQGNSA. CDR3 amino acids: CASETGSYNEQFF. As DNA, the CDR3 is TGTGCCAGCGAGACAGGGTCCTACAATGAGCAGTTCTTC. The entire variable domain, with the rest obtained from reference TRBV7-2 and TRBJ2-1, is as follows: GAGVSQSPSNKVTEKGKDVELRCDPISGHTALYWYRQSLGQGLEFLIYFQGNSAPDKSGLPSDRFSAERTGGSVSTLTIQRTQQEDSAVYLCASETGSYNEQFFGPGTRLTVL.

This chain connects TRBV2 to TRBJ2-5; 8 bases agree with TRBD1. This CDR3 region has 14 residues. Germline CDR1 SNHLY, CDR2 FYNNEI. V shed 7 bases, J shed 5 bases, and the junction held 9 bases outside the gene matches. Written as DNA, the CDR3 is TGTGCCAGCACCGCGGAGACAGGGGCGGAGACCCAGTACTTC. Amino acids: CASTAETGAETQYF. Full variable domain (rest looked up from reference TRBV2 and TRBJ2-5): EPEVTQTPSHQVTQMGQEVILRCVPISNHLYFYWYRQILGQKVEFLVSFYNNEISEKSEIFDDQFSVERPDGSNFTLKIRSTKLEDSAMYFCASTAETGAETQYFGPGTRLLVL.

V is TRBV28 and J is TRBJ2-5; D is perhaps TRBD1 (6 bases). Per germline, CDR1 MDHEN and CDR2 SYDVKM. CDR3 size: 11 residues. V was cut by 8 bases and J by 5 bases, with 9 bases left in between. The CDR3 sequence is CASGQWETQYF. DNA of the CDR3: TGTGCCAGCGGACAGTGGGAGACCCAGTACTTC.

CDR3 in amino acids: CASRFLAGGLTDTQYF. CDR3 nucleotides: TGCGCCAGCAGATTCCTAGCGGGGGGGCTCACAGATACGCAGTATTTT. The V gene is TRBV5-1, the J gene TRBJ2-3; 12 nucleotides line up with TRBD2. The germline gives CDR1 SGHRS, CDR2 YFSETQ. This CDR3 is 16 amino acids long. V was pared by 5 bases and J by 2 bases, with 6 bases of the junction left unmatched.

Points on this clonotype: The junction and the germline gene differ at one end; a read error may be behind it. This sequence joins TRBV4-3 and TRBJ2-5; 12 bases are shared with TRBD2. This CDR3 has 15 amino acids. Per germline, CDR1 LGHNA and CDR2 YSLEER. The CDR3 nucleotides read TGCGCCAGCAGCCGAGGACTAGCGGGGAGAGAGCCCCAGTACTTC. It encodes CASSRGLAGREPQYF.

This clonotype has a handful of counts. V is TRBV5-1 and J is TRBJ2-1; D unresolved. The J call could be wrong; TRBJ2-7 is a better fit for the DNA end. Germline V lookup: CDR1 SGHRS, CDR2 YFSETQ. This CDR3 has 13 residues. Here the CDR3 DNA reads TGCGCCAGCAGCCGGGCCAACTACAATGAGCAGTACTTC. This sequence encodes CASSRANYNEQYF.

This clonotype was seen just once. The rearrangement links TRBV7-2 to TRBJ1-6, with a weak D call TRBD1 (5 bases). The CDR3 consists of 16 residues. Between the trimmed V and J ends, which lost 4 bases and 7 bases, there was a span of 17 bases. Germline CDR1 reads SGHTA; CDR2 reads FQGNSA. CDR3 amino acids: CASSSRPGTVNSPLHF. As DNA, the CDR3 is TGTGCCAGCAGCTCGAGACCCGGGACCGTAAATTCACCCCTCCACTTT. The full variable domain, completed using reference TRBV7-2 and TRBJ1-6, is GAGVSQSPSNKVTEKGKDVELRCDPISGHTALYWYRQSLGQGLEFLIYFQGNSAPDKSGLPSDRFSAERTGGSVSTLTIQRTQQEDSAVYLCASSSRPGTVNSPLHFGNGTRLTVT.

The chain uses TRBV13 and TRBJ2-3; D is unclear. With 3 bases removed from V and 5 bases from J, the gap between germline ends came to 12 bases. The CDR3 contains 14 residues. Per the germline V gene, CDR1 is PRHDT and CDR2 is FYEKMQ (reference sequence). CDR3 sequence (DNA): TGTGCCAGCAGCTTCCAGATTGCCCAAGATACGCAGTATTTT. Translating it yields CASSFQIAQDTQYF.

The chain carries TRBV19 and TRBJ2-7, with 8 bases lining up with TRBD2. Per the germline V gene, CDR1 is LNHDA and CDR2 is SQIVND (reference sequence). The CDR3 extends over 14 amino acids. The V and J ends lost 6 bases and 3 bases, in that order; junction bases with no gene match: 7. CDR3 loop: CASSTTSGSYEQYF. CDR3 bases: TGTGCCAGTAGCACTACTAGCGGCAGCTACGAGCAGTACTTC.

In this sample, this clonotype turned up many times. The gene calls are TRBV29-1 and TRBJ2-5; D is uncertain. V lost 6 bases, J lost 5 bases, and 10 bases lay in between. This CDR3 region has 11 residues. Germline CDR1 is SQVTM and CDR2 is ANQGSEA. CDR3 in DNA: TGCAGCGTGTCTCTAGGGGAGACCCAGTACTTC. Translation: CSVSLGETQYF.

The chain is built from TRBV20-1 and TRBJ2-5; D gene uncertain. TRBJ2-7 explains the end of the DNA better; the J call may be wrong. Germline V gene lookup returns CDR1 DFQATT and CDR2 SNEGSKA (reference sequence). The CDR3 sequence is 12 residues long. The CDR3 region has the DNA TGCAGTGCTAGACGACCTGCGGACGAGCAGTACTTC. Protein product: CSARRPADEQYF.

The V and J genes are TRBV7-9 and TRBJ2-1; 8 bases match TRBD2. The junction had 13 bases not matched to a gene; V was cut back by 5 bases and J by 7 bases. Per germline, CDR1 SEHNR and CDR2 FQNEAQ (reference sequence). The CDR3 is made up of 16 amino acids. CDR3 loop: CASSLKAGAGGNEQFF. The CDR3 DNA reads as TGTGCCAGCAGCCTAAAAGCGGGGGCCGGGGGAAATGAGCAGTTCTTC.

This clonotype was seen a single time. This chain joins TRBV5-1 and TRBJ1-5; D call uncertain. CDR3 length: 15 residues. Germline V gene sequence: CDR1 SGHRS, CDR2 YFSETQ. Between the trimmed V and J ends, which lost 0 bases and 4 bases, there was a span of 11 bases. The CDR3: CASSLGPGENQPQHF. The DNA for the CDR3 is TGCGCCAGCAGCTTGGGCCCGGGAGAGAATCAGCCCCAGCATTTT.

The rearrangement uses TRBV28 and TRBJ2-7; D perhaps matches TRBD1 (5 bases). Trimming took 4 bases from V and 0 from J, leaving 10 bases between them. The V gene's germline CDR1 is MDHEN and CDR2 SYDVKM. The CDR3 runs to 14 residues. This CDR3 is CASSWTTLSYEQYF. CDR3 DNA: TGTGCCAGCAGTTGGACAACCCTCTCCTACGAGCAGTACTTC. The full variable domain, rest sourced from reference TRBV28 and TRBJ2-7, is DVKVTQSSRYLVKRTGEKVFLECVQDMDHENMFWYRQDPGLGLRLIYFSYDVKMKEKGDIPEGYSVSREKKERFSLILESASTNQTSMYLCASSWTTLSYEQYFGPGTRLTVT.

The chain employs TRBV7-8 and TRBJ2-1; 12 positions match TRBD2. This CDR3 contains 18 residues. Germline V gene data show CDR1 as SGHVS and CDR2 as FQNEAQ. The trim removed 4 bases at V and 0 bases at J, leaving 7 bases unmatched. CDR3 in amino acids: CASSSGLAGSSSYNEQFF. DNA of the CDR3: TGTGCCAGCAGCTCGGGACTAGCGGGCTCAAGCTCCTACAATGAGCAGTTCTTC.

This chain joins TRBV28 and TRBJ1-2, with a tentative D call TRBD1 (5 bases). The CDR3 contains 14 residues. Trimming removed 5 bases at V and 7 bases at J, with 17 bases between. Germline CDR1 reads MDHEN; CDR2 reads SYDVKM. CDR3 nucleotides: TGTGCCAGCAGTCCCCTCCCCGGGGCGTCTGGCTACACCTTC. Its protein is CASSPLPGASGYTF.

This rearrangement joins TRBV7-2 to TRBJ2-4; 12 bases map to TRBD2. V lost 5 bases to trimming and J lost 1 base; unmatched junction nucleotides: 3. The CDR3 sequence is 16 residues long. CDR1 SGHTA and CDR2 FQGNSA come from the germline V gene. CDR3 nucleotide sequence: TGTGCCAGCAGCCTCGGGACTAGCGGGGCCAAAAACATTCAGTACTTC. Translation gives CASSLGTSGAKNIQYF.

The chain uses TRBV20-1 and TRBJ1-1; D possibly corresponds to TRBD1 (5 bases). The CDR3 consists of 14 residues. The V and J ends lost 1 base and 4 bases respectively, with 13 bases between them. Germline values: CDR1 DFQATT, CDR2 SNEGSKA (reference sequence). CDR3 DNA sequence: TGCAGTGCTAGAGTCCCAGGGACGGGCACTGAAGCTTTCTTT. As protein: CSARVPGTGTEAFF.

This chain joins TRBV29-1 and TRBJ2-3, with D uncertain. The CDR3 extends over 14 amino acids. Trimming shortened V by 4 bases and J by 2 bases, and 13 bases separated the two germline ends. Germline assignment: CDR1 SQVTM and CDR2 ANQGSEA. The CDR3 loop reads CSVVGPPVTDTQYF. The CDR3 coding sequence is TGCAGCGTTGTGGGCCCCCCGGTCACAGATACGCAGTATTTT.

V gene TRBV27 combines with J gene TRBJ2-6; tentative D call: TRBD1 (5 bases). From germline, CDR1 is MNHEY and CDR2 SMNVEV (reference sequence). Trimming took 3 bases from V and 4 from J, leaving 13 bases between them. This CDR3 comprises 16 residues. CDR3 DNA sequence: TGTGCCAGCAGTTTTCGACAGCTAAACGGGGCCAACGTCCTGACTTTC. This encodes CASSFRQLNGANVLTF.

In DNA form, the CDR3 reads TGTGCCAGCAGCCCCCGGGGGGAGACGACAGATACGCAGTATTTT. Its protein is CASSPRGETTDTQYF. The chain employs TRBV7-2 and TRBJ2-3, with 7 positions matching TRBD2. CDR1 is SGHTA and CDR2 is FQGNSA in the germline V gene. V shed 5 bases, J shed 3 bases, and the junction held 8 bases outside the gene matches. This CDR3 contains 15 residues. The variable domain in full, with the rest retrieved from reference TRBV7-2 and TRBJ2-3, is GAGVSQSPSNKVTEKGKDVELRCDPISGHTALYWYRQSLGQGLEFLIYFQGNSAPDKSGLPSDRFSAERTGGSVSTLTIQRTQQEDSAVYLCASSPRGETTDTQYFGPGTRLTVL.

The rearrangement links TRBV21-1 to TRBJ2-3; TRBD1 is the table's D call, not checked against the DNA. TRBV21-1 is deemed a pseudogene. This CDR3 spans 14 amino acids. The CDR3 DNA is TGTGCCAGCAATGACAGGGGGGCAACAGATACGCAGTATTTT. Its translation: CASNDRGATDTQYF.

This clonotype was detected only a few times. V and J are TRBV6-6 and TRBJ1-5, with TRBD1 as a possible D gene (5 bases). The V end lost 6 bases, the J end lost 6 bases, and 15 bases lay between the germline ends. CDR3 length equals 14 residues. Per germline, CDR1 MNHNY and CDR2 SVGAGI (reference sequence). The chain's CDR3 is CASSPGGASQPQHF. The CDR3 nucleotides are TGTGCCAGCAGCCCTGGAGGGGCCAGTCAGCCCCAGCATTTT.

This clonotype was observed a few times. The rearrangement joins TRBV18 to TRBJ2-1; D possibly corresponds to TRBD1 (5 bases). This CDR3 has 15 residues. The V end was cut by 2 bases, the J end by 5 bases, with 13 bases between. The V gene's germline CDR1 is KGHSH and CDR2 LQKENI. CDR3 nucleotides: TGTGCCAGCTCACCAGCCAGGGCTCCCCACAATGAGCAGTTCTTC. This sequence encodes CASSPARAPHNEQFF. The full variable domain, completed using reference TRBV18 and TRBJ2-1, is NAGVMQNPRHLVRRRGQEARLRCSPMKGHSHVYWYRQLPEEGLKFMVYLQKENIIDESGMPKERFSAEFPKEGPSILRIQQVVRGDSAAYFCASSPARAPHNEQFFGPGTRLTVL.

Concerning this clonotype: It may be a read error: a sequence one base away is much more abundant. The CDR3 nucleotides are TGCAGCGTTGAGACTGGCGGCTCCTACGAGCAGTACTTC. Amino acid sequence: CSVETGGSYEQYF. The chain links TRBV29-1 to TRBJ2-7; no reliable D call. Looked up from germline, CDR1 is SQVTM and CDR2 is ANQGSEA. The CDR3 runs to 13 residues. Trimming took 3 bases from V and 0 from J, leaving 9 bases between them.

The V gene is TRBV7-3, the J gene TRBJ1-5; a possible D gene is TRBD1 (5 bases). The length of the CDR3 is 14 residues. With 4 bases removed from V and 3 bases from J, the gap between germline ends came to 10 bases. Germline CDR1 reads SGHTA; CDR2 reads FQGTGA. The CDR3, as DNA: TGTGCCAGCAGCTCTGGGGACTTCAATCAGCCCCAGCATTTT. Its translation is CASSSGDFNQPQHF.

The chain links TRBV11-2 to TRBJ2-5; TRBD1 might be the D (5 bases). Germline loops: CDR1 SGHAT, CDR2 FQNNGV. The CDR3 spans 14 residues. V was cut by 5 bases and J by 5 bases, with 15 bases left in between. CDR3 region: CASSRQHLHETQYF. CDR3 in DNA: TGTGCCAGCAGCCGACAGCACCTACATGAGACCCAGTACTTC.

The chain carries TRBV7-2 and TRBJ1-2; D gene uncertain. Trimming stripped 5 bases from V and 4 bases from J, with 14 bases between. Germline V gives CDR1 SGHTA, CDR2 FQGNSA. This CDR3 spans 14 amino acids. The CDR3 loop is CASSRGGGGYGYTF. The CDR3 DNA sequence: TGTGCCAGCAGCCGCGGTGGCGGCGGCTATGGCTACACCTTC.